The clone carrying this T cell receptor beta chain was recorded at least ten times. Its antigen is not known. This beta chain appears as a stray read in a library generated for alpha chains; its size is not informative. This sample's time point: sample taken at primary tumor resection. Whole RNA, isolated from tumor, nontumor lung or frozen PBMC, was sequenced without prior sorting. Using its own MiXCR run on the 5' RACE reads, TCRdb lists one record per CDR3 protein. The table shows 16,000 or so distinct CDR3 sequences, with approximately 6.9% occurring only once. This sample was included in a study of spatial heterogeneity in lung cancer. Study-wide points: Tumor mutation counts were tracked by expanded intratumoral alpha and beta TCR counts.

This CDR3 has 15 residues. In germline, CDR1 is MDHEN, CDR2 SYDVKM. V was trimmed by 3 bases and J by 6 bases, leaving 15 bases between them. Source: lung tumor tissue, taken at surgery. The rearrangement uses TRBV28 and TRBJ2-1; D possibly corresponds to TRBD2 (7 bases). The TCR originated in a female donor with early-stage non-small cell lung cancer. The CDR3 region has the DNA TGTGCCAGCAGTTTGGGAGGGGGGGCCCCCAATGAGCAGTTCTTC. It yields the protein CASSLGGGAPNEQFF.